This T cell receptor beta chain was found in a study of cytomegalovirus exposure and HLA in healthy donors. PCR involved 60 Vbeta and 13 Jbeta primers. Original methodology: Later reanalysis found 75 million to 95 million unique TCR beta chains, 10 million to 14 million of them shared. The repertoire was sequenced with immunoSEQ multiplex PCR; TCRdb's copy has only in-frame clones and lacks some. Clonal size and the V and J genes are those of that table, whereas D and trimming came from the DNA. The data contain about 200,000 clones, around 77% of them singletons. Findings and caveats of the study: Later analysis indicated greater clonal expansion among HLA-associated TCR beta chains than among equally common other chains. In a later analysis, several top co-occurrence clusters appeared linked to parvovirus B19, influenza, CMV and Epstein-Barr virus.

The germline CDR1 and CDR2 sequences are MNHEY and SVGAGI. CDR3 size: 15 residues. V was trimmed by 2 bases and J by 6 bases, leaving 17 bases between them. Notes on this clone: The antigen is unknown.

The source material was PBMCs. This chain joins TRBV6-5 and TRBJ2-7; D possibly corresponds to TRBD1 (6 bases). The receptor was isolated from a woman under 40 in good health and CMV-seronegative. The chain's CDR3 is CASSYSRTVTSEQYF. The CDR3 region has the DNA TGTGCCAGCAGTTACAGCCGGACAGTCACCTCCGAGCAGTACTTC.